The present entry profiles one TCR beta chain with its context. Antigen: not known. The ends lost 5 bases at V and 2 bases at J; junction bases unmatched: 7. Germline V gives CDR1 DFQATT, CDR2 SNEGSKA (reference sequence). There are 16 residues in the CDR3. These data belong to a study of identical twins. Whole-study results and caveats: Fewer insertions were carried by abundant cord blood beta clonotypes, but none was seen in memory repertoires.

Unique molecular identifiers were present on the cDNA, which also gained a universal primer site by template switching. In TCRdb, the 5' RACE reads were re-called with MiXCR into one record per CDR3 protein. The data show about 520,000 distinct CDR3 sequences, 20% to 25% seen once. In addition, the sample was reused for a study of T cells expressing NK-cell markers. That investigation notes: Sequenced donors, eight in total, included seven who were HCMV-seropositive and one who was seronegative. For several experiments, T cell sorting was restricted to the alpha-beta TCR population by means of an anti-gamma-delta TCR antibody.

The rearrangement uses TRBV20-1 and TRBJ2-1; 12 bases agree with TRBD2. The source is a woman under 30 in good health. Sample: CD4+ T cells sorted from blood. The CDR3 DNA follows: TGCAGTGCTCCACGTCGACTAGCGGGGGCCTACAATGAGCAGTTCTTC. The encoded protein is CSAPRRLAGAYNEQFF.